The source of this T cell receptor beta chain is a study of immune heterogeneity within non-small cell lung tumors. Template material comprised bulk tumor genomic DNA at roughly 650 ng per sample. Biopsies, several per primary tumor and spaced far apart, were collected during surgery. With untreated, newly diagnosed non-small cell lung cancer, the patients went on to undergo curative surgery. Germline-derived CDR1 and CDR2 are MDHEN and SYDVKM. CDR3 length: 16 amino acids. The ends lost 4 bases at V and 8 bases at J; junction bases unmatched: 11. The TCR beta CDR3 region was amplified by multiplex PCR employing 32 V and 13 J primers. TCRdb re-called the multiplex PCR reads through MiXCR, storing one row per CDR3 protein. Of about 2,900 distinct CDR3 sequences in the sample, roughly 25% were seen once.

Sequenced input: lung tumor tissue. This rearrangement joins TRBV28 to TRBJ1-5; 10 bases agree with TRBD1. This receptor was identified in a female donor with non-small cell lung cancer. CDR3: CASSSADRGLNEPQHF. CDR3 nucleotides: TGTGCCAGCAGTTCGGCTGACAGGGGGCTAAATGAGCCCCAGCATTTT.